Described below is a single T cell receptor beta chain sequence and its context. Its specificity is not known. Here immunoSEQ multiplex PCR was the method, and the copy in TCRdb shows in-frame clones only, minus some. Counted here are 80,000 to 95,000 clones, 90% occurring once; the ten biggest clones make up 5.7%. This record comes from a study of T cell responses to AZD1222 COVID-19 vaccine. The CDR3 covers 15 residues. Trimming took off 8 bases at V and 3 bases at J, with 19 bases between the two ends. Overall study findings and caveats: Unmutated variant regions are reportedly the target of nearly half of TCRs that are spike-specific. Most donors were white British, females outnumbered males, and clonal diversity was possibly underestimated. Across spike, vaccine-associated CD4 TCRs were found, dominant at 160-218 and 743-854. It was only after the peak T cell response that any repertoires were sampled.

Sequenced material: peripheral blood, taken on day 0 of AZD1222 vaccination. The rearrangement links TRBV23-1 to TRBJ1-1; D perhaps matches TRBD1 (6 bases). TRBV23-1 falls under the ORF class, with uncertain function. This clonotype was obtained from an adult in good health. This CDR3 reads CASGGGGRVDTEAFF. In DNA form, the CDR3 reads TGCGCCAGCGGGGGAGGGGGGCGCGTCGACACTGAAGCTTTCTTT.